Each of the 25 T cell receptor beta chains below was sequenced from the same sample in a study of blood T cells in healthy people across ages. A second about 7 to 12 cycle PCR used barcoded and J-beta primers. TCRdb reprocessed the 5' RACE reads via MiXCR and lists one record per CDR3 protein. The sample records hundreds of thousands of distinct CDR3 sequences, approximately 60% being singletons. Sequenced: blood. These receptors were taken from a man in his forties in good health.

The chain joins TRBV20-1 to TRBJ2-3, with 10 bases lining up with TRBD2. Germline CDR1 reads DFQATT; CDR2 reads SNEGSKA (reference sequence). The V gene end was trimmed by 1 base and the J gene end by 4 bases; junction bases not matched to a gene: 8. The CDR3 runs 16 residues. The CDR3 spells CSARGHSGRSSDTQYF. DNA for the CDR3: TGCAGTGCTAGAGGCCATAGCGGGAGGTCCTCAGATACGCAGTATTTT.

This clonotype was detected a few times. The genes are TRBV20-1 and TRBJ1-6, with D hard to call. Germline V gives CDR1 DFQATT, CDR2 SNEGSKA (reference sequence). The CDR3 sequence is 12 residues long. V was clipped by 1 base and J by 7 bases, with 5 bases between them. CDR3 amino acids: CSARGENSPLHF. The CDR3 DNA follows: TGCAGTGCTAGAGGTGAAAATTCACCCCTCCACTTT.

Turning to this clonotype: The limits of the CDR3 on the DNA are not certain, so only TCRdb's listed CDR3 is given. This chain uses TRBV12-3 or TRBV12-4 with TRBJ1-2; whether TRBD1, the table's D call, matches the DNA was not checked. The CDR3 comprises 23 residues, both ends counted. CDR3: CASSTLPNEQFFGPGTGLYGYTF.

The CDR3 DNA follows: TGTGCCAGCAGCCCGAGTCTCGGGGCGGGACTTGTGTACGAGCAGTACTTC. This codes for CASSPSLGAGLVYEQYF. The chain employs TRBV7-2 and TRBJ2-7; D is perhaps TRBD2 (6 bases). Trimming removed 5 bases at V and 4 bases at J, with 24 bases between. CDR1 and CDR2 (germline): SGHTA, FQGNSA. This CDR3 has 17 residues. The variable domain in full, completed from reference TRBV7-2 and TRBJ2-7, reads GAGVSQSPSNKVTEKGKDVELRCDPISGHTALYWYRQSLGQGLEFLIYFQGNSAPDKSGLPSDRFSAERTGGSVSTLTIQRTQQEDSAVYLCASSPSLGAGLVYEQYFGPGTRLTVT.

The gene calls are TRBV6-2 or TRBV6-3 and TRBJ2-3; 8 nucleotides align to TRBD2. This CDR3 spans 15 amino acids. J gave up 3 bases and V 4 bases, and 6 bases lay outside the gene matches. In germline, CDR1 is MNHEY, CDR2 SVGEGT. The CDR3 sequence: CASSLGGGLTDTQYF. CDR3 nucleotide sequence: TGTGCCAGCAGTTTGGGCGGGGGGCTAACAGATACGCAGTATTTT.

This clonotype was observed a handful of times. At one end the junction does not follow the germline gene, possibly because of a read error. The chain carries TRBV7-7 and TRBJ2-1, with TRBD1 identical over 8 bases. The germline V gene encodes CDR1 SSHAT and CDR2 FNYEAQ (reference sequence). This CDR3 is built from 13 residues. CDR3 nucleotide sequence: TGTGCTAGCAGCTCCGACAGGGGCAATGAGCAGTTCTTC. Translated: CASSSDRGNEQFF.

The gene calls are TRBV7-9 and TRBJ2-7; 9 bases agree with TRBD1. The CDR3 sequence is 18 residues long. Germline assignment: CDR1 SEHNR and CDR2 FQNEAQ (reference sequence). After removal of 5 bases from V and 2 bases from J, the junction contained 16 bases not matched to a gene. The CDR3 protein is CASSPPGTGWFLTYEQYF. The CDR3 DNA is TGTGCCAGCAGCCCGCCCGGGACAGGGTGGTTTTTAACCTACGAGCAGTACTTC. Combining the CDR3 with reference TRBV7-9 and TRBJ2-7 gives the whole variable domain DTGVSQNPRHKITKRGQNVTFRCDPISEHNRLYWYRQTLGQGPEFLTYFQNEAQLEKSRLLSDRFSAERPKGSFSTLEIQRTEQGDSAMYLCASSPPGTGWFLTYEQYFGPGTRLTVT.

This clonotype was seen once. The chain couples TRBV12-3 or TRBV12-4 to TRBJ2-1, with no clear D. The V gene lost 5 bases and the J gene lost 7 bases, with 15 bases spanning the gap. CDR3 size: 14 residues. CDR3 residues: CASSTAFKGNEQFF. The CDR3 region has the DNA TGTGCCAGCAGTACAGCGTTCAAAGGGAATGAGCAGTTCTTC.

V and J are TRBV7-9 and TRBJ1-5; 7 nucleotides align to TRBD1. The junction had 9 bases not matched to a gene; V was cut back by 5 bases and J by 5 bases. The CDR3 length is 15 residues. Germline-derived CDR1 and CDR2 are SEHNR and FQNEAQ (reference sequence). The CDR3 is CASSPGTANDQPQHF. CDR3 in DNA: TGTGCCAGCAGCCCCGGGACAGCCAACGATCAGCCCCAGCATTTT.

The J gene is TRBJ2-7, the V gene TRBV6-5, with D possibly TRBD2 on 6 matching bases. This CDR3 contains 14 residues. CDR1 is MNHEY and CDR2 is SVGAGI in the germline V gene. V shed 8 bases and J shed 0 bases, with 14 bases lying between them. The CDR3 DNA reads as TGTGCCAGCCGTGAGGGAGGATACTCCTACGAGCAGTACTTC. This translates into CASREGGYSYEQYF.

The CDR3 region is CASSLKDSSYEQYF. DNA of the CDR3: TGTGCCAGCAGCTTAAAGGACAGCTCCTACGAGCAGTACTTC. This rearrangement joins TRBV7-9 to TRBJ2-7, with a tentative D call TRBD1 (6 bases). This CDR3 has 14 residues. V lost 2 bases, J lost 0 bases, and 8 bases lay in between. Germline V gene data show CDR1 as SEHNR and CDR2 as FQNEAQ (reference sequence).

CDR3 nucleotide sequence: TGTGCCAGCCGGCAGGCAGATACGCAGTATTTT. The encoded protein is CASRQADTQYF. This chain uses TRBV7-9 with TRBJ2-3, with D unresolved. Looked up from germline, CDR1 is SEHNR and CDR2 is FQNEAQ (reference sequence). The CDR3 totals 11 residues. Trimming left V 8 bases short and J 4 bases short, with 7 bases between.

V gene TRBV28 combines with J gene TRBJ2-3; D may correspond to TRBD1 or TRBD2 (7 bases each). The V and J ends lost 7 bases and 4 bases respectively, with 12 bases between them. The CDR3 spans 13 residues. Germline V gene data show CDR1 as MDHEN and CDR2 as SYDVKM. The chain's CDR3 is CASNRGGADTQYF. The CDR3 DNA is TGTGCCAGCAACAGGGGAGGGGCAGATACGCAGTATTTT.

The sample holds a few counts of this clonotype. This chain connects TRBV27 to TRBJ2-3, with no clear D. V lost 5 bases and J 0 bases, leaving 15 bases between the germline ends. Germline-derived CDR1 and CDR2 are MNHEY and SMNVEV (reference sequence). CDR3 size: 16 residues. The CDR3 is CASSLGLQSSTDTQYF. DNA for the CDR3: TGTGCCAGCAGTCTCGGGCTCCAATCTAGCACAGATACGCAGTATTTT.

The chain has TRBV25-1 and TRBJ1-4; D may be TRBD1 (6 bases). The CDR3 extends over 16 amino acids. V was clipped by 1 base and J by 4 bases, with 13 bases between them. Germline V CDR1 and CDR2: MGHDK, SYGVNS. The CDR3 loop is CASSESSGDINEKLFF. As DNA, the CDR3 is TGTGCCAGCAGTGAATCATCAGGGGACATTAATGAAAAACTGTTTTTT.

Only a few counts were recorded for this clonotype. The chain is built from TRBV6-5 and TRBJ1-1; D unresolved. The CDR3 sequence is 11 residues long. Trimming stripped 7 bases from V and 1 base from J, with 4 bases between. Germline CDR1 reads MNHEY; CDR2 reads SVGAGI. The chain's CDR3 is CASIGNTEAFF. The CDR3 nucleotides read TGTGCCAGCATTGGGAACACTGAAGCTTTCTTT.

The chain carries TRBV5-5 and TRBJ2-3, with D tentatively TRBD2 (6 bases). The CDR3 is 16 residues long. Between the trimmed V and J ends, which lost 4 bases and 2 bases, there was a span of 17 bases. In germline, CDR1 is SGHKS, CDR2 YYEKEE (reference sequence). The CDR3 region is CASSTVPGRNTDTQYF. DNA for the CDR3: TGTGCCAGCAGCACAGTCCCCGGGAGAAACACAGATACGCAGTATTTT.

The table lists this clonotype with a few counts. V is TRBV29-1 and J is TRBJ1-2; 7 bases fit TRBD1. CDR1 is SQVTM, CDR2 ANQGSEA, per germline. V shed 6 bases and J 11 bases; nucleotides not matched to a gene: 12. The CDR3 covers 12 residues. The CDR3 sequence: CSVDREGLYYTF. The CDR3 DNA is TGCAGCGTCGACAGGGAGGGGCTATATTACACCTTC. Full variable domain (missing parts from reference TRBV29-1 and TRBJ1-2): SAVISQKPSRDICQRGTSLTIQCQVDSQVTMMFWYRQQPGQSLTLIATANQGSEATYESGFVIDKFPISRPNLTFSTLTVSNMSPEDSSIYLCSVDREGLYYTFGSGTRLTVV.

The chain recombines TRBV5-1 with TRBJ1-2, with D hard to call. The CDR3 consists of 13 residues. The V end was cut by 0 bases, the J end by 2 bases, with 5 bases between. Germline CDR1 SGHRS, CDR2 YFSETQ. The CDR3 DNA is TGCGCCAGCAGCTTGGACAAAAACTATGGCTACACCTTC. It yields the protein CASSLDKNYGYTF. The full variable domain, completed using reference TRBV5-1 and TRBJ1-2, is KAGVTQTPRYLIKTRGQQVTLSCSPISGHRSVSWYQQTPGQGLQFLFEYFSETQRNKGNFPGRFSGRQFSNSRSEMNVSTLELGDSALYLCASSLDKNYGYTFGSGTRLTVV.

The genes are TRBV9 and TRBJ2-6; D is ambiguous. There are 15 residues in the CDR3. Germline loops: CDR1 SGDLS, CDR2 YYNGEE. V lost 3 bases to trimming and J lost 2 bases, with 9 bases between them. The CDR3: CASSERITGANVLTF. The CDR3 DNA is TGTGCCAGCAGCGAAAGGATAACTGGGGCCAACGTCCTGACTTTC.

This clonotype has just a few counts. The chain carries TRBV27 and TRBJ2-1; possibly TRBD1 for D (6 bases). CDR1 and CDR2 from the germline V gene are MNHEY and SMNVEV (reference sequence). This CDR3 is 16 amino acids long. V lost 6 bases and J lost 8, with 23 bases in between. This CDR3 is CASRGAGVLTSHEQFF. DNA of the CDR3: TGTGCCAGCAGGGGGGCAGGGGTCCTCACCTCACATGAGCAGTTCTTC.

This chain links TRBV6-2 or TRBV6-3 with TRBJ2-3; D possibly matches TRBD1 or TRBD2 (5 bases each). Germline values: CDR1 MNHEY, CDR2 SVGEGT. This CDR3 region has 14 residues. The V end lost 2 bases, the J end lost 5 bases, and 11 bases lay between the germline ends. CDR3 residues: CASSYGTRGDTQYF. CDR3 nucleotide sequence: TGTGCCAGCAGTTACGGGACCCGCGGAGATACGCAGTATTTT.

The gene calls are TRBV7-9 and TRBJ1-2; 12 bases are shared with TRBD1. CDR1 is SEHNR, CDR2 FQNEAQ, per germline (reference sequence). The CDR3 sequence is 16 residues long. V was pared by 5 bases and J by 8 bases, with 12 bases of the junction left unmatched. The CDR3 DNA reads as TGTGCCAGCAGCCTTGGGACAGGGGGCGGAACGGGGGGCTACACCTTC. Its translation is CASSLGTGGGTGGYTF. Together with reference TRBV7-9 and TRBJ1-2, the CDR3 gives the full variable domain: DTGVSQNPRHKITKRGQNVTFRCDPISEHNRLYWYRQTLGQGPEFLTYFQNEAQLEKSRLLSDRFSAERPKGSFSTLEIQRTEQGDSAMYLCASSLGTGGGTGGYTFGSGTRLTVV.

The rearrangement links TRBV10-3 to TRBJ1-6; D not certain. Trimming stripped 1 base from V and 0 bases from J, with 10 bases between. This CDR3 is 17 amino acids long. Germline V CDR1 and CDR2: ENHRY, SYGVKD. The CDR3 sequence is CAISEWQASSYNSPLHF. The CDR3 bases are TGTGCCATCAGTGAGTGGCAGGCCAGCTCCTATAATTCACCCCTCCACTTT.

The chain employs TRBV7-2 and TRBJ2-1; D may be TRBD2 (5 bases). From germline, CDR1 is SGHTA and CDR2 FQGNSA. V lost 2 bases to trimming and J lost 5 bases, with 22 bases between them. This CDR3 is 18 amino acids long. The CDR3 coding sequence is TGTGCCAGCAGCTTAAATTCCGGAGCGGCGAGGTTTAACAATGAGCAGTTCTTC. Its protein product is CASSLNSGAARFNNEQFF.